This TCR beta chain was found in a study of control samples from healthy donors and cancer patients. This clone was found once. The germline CDR1 and CDR2 sequences are KGHSH and LQKENI. V was pared by 2 bases and J by 4 bases, with 3 bases of the junction left unmatched. This CDR3 has 14 residues. Profiled with immunoSEQ multiplex PCR; TCRdb holds only in-frame clones, not every one. The sample holds some 28,000 clones, roughly 85% seen once. The sequencing input was PBMCs. The sequence came from a man in his 60s with head and neck cancer. V and J are TRBV18 and TRBJ1-1, with 8 bases that match TRBD1. The CDR3 sequence is CASSPSGQGTEAFF. CDR3 sequence (DNA): TGTGCCAGCTCACCATCAGGACAGGGCACTGAAGCTTTCTTT.